In this sample, the clone carrying this T cell receptor (beta chain) turned up a few times. Germline V gene lookup returns CDR1 LGHDT and CDR2 YNNKEL (reference sequence). The length of the CDR3 is 16 residues. V gave up 4 bases and J gave up 1 base, with 16 bases separating them. This sample was taken from a study of blood T cell repertoires in COVID-19. About the research overall: COVID-19 samples collected from the United States, Italy and Spain covered acute and convalescent phases.

Under the authors' procedure: Reference gene primer amplification gave nucleated cell count estimates. Repertoires were generated with immunoSEQ multiplex PCR, while TCRdb's copy carries only in-frame clones and drops some. For V, J and clone size, that table is used; D and trimming come from the DNA. The data show about 120,000 clones, almost 70% seen once. The source material was peripheral blood. The chain combines TRBV3-1 (or the pseudogene TRBV3-2) with TRBJ1-1; D possibly corresponds to TRBD1 (6 bases). This sequence originates from an older woman with acute or convalescent COVID-19. CDR3 nucleotides: TGTGCCAGCAGCCCGCCAGGTGGGGGCCGGAACACTGAAGCTTTCTTT. It encodes CASSPPGGGRNTEAFF.